Following are 10 T cell receptor beta chains from one sample sequenced in a study of OX40 agonist ivuxolimab in advanced cancers. Method: immunoSEQ multiplex PCR; TCRdb's copy keeps in-frame clones and lacks some. The sample has about 69,000 clones; more than 70% are singletons. Source: CD4+ or CD8+ T cells sorted from blood, taken in a trial of the OX40 agonist ivuxolimab. These receptors all stem from an adult with an advanced solid tumor such as melanoma, head and neck, liver or kidney cancer.

The chain joins TRBV7-6 to TRBJ2-5; D unresolved. The germline V and J ends were trimmed by 1 base and 7 bases, with 13 bases remaining between them. The germline gives CDR1 SGHVS, CDR2 FNYEAQ. The CDR3 contains 14 residues. The CDR3 is CASSLGQRGGTQYF. CDR3 DNA: TGTGCCAGCAGCTTAGGGCAGAGAGGTGGGACCCAGTACTTC.

The chain employs TRBV6-1 and TRBJ2-7, with TRBD2 identical over 9 bases. CDR3 length equals 18 residues. CDR1 is MNHNS and CDR2 is SASEGT in the germline V gene. J was trimmed by 7 bases and V by 1 base; bases with no gene match: 17. CDR3 DNA: TGTGCCAGCAGTGAAGTGGGTAGCGGGAGCCGGCCTCGATGGGAGCAGTACTTC. Residues: CASSEVGSGSRPRWEQYF.

V is TRBV5-6 and J is TRBJ2-1; D perhaps matches TRBD2 (5 bases). CDR3 length: 13 residues. Germline CDR1 is SGHDT and CDR2 is YYEEEE. Trimming stripped 0 bases from V and 7 bases from J, with 8 bases between. Here the CDR3 DNA reads TGTGCCAGCAGCTTGGAGTCGGGGAATGAGCAGTTCTTC. It specifies CASSLESGNEQFF.

V usage is TRBV11-3 and J usage is TRBJ1-2; tentatively, D is TRBD1 (5 bases). This CDR3 has 15 amino acids. The V and J ends lost 0 bases and 4 bases respectively, with 12 bases between them. Germline values: CDR1 SGHNT, CDR2 YENEEA. CDR3 loop: CASSLEPGWSYGYTF. The CDR3 DNA follows: TGTGCCAGCAGCTTAGAGCCAGGGTGGAGCTATGGCTACACCTTC.

Only one count was recorded for this clone. The rearrangement joins TRBV30 to TRBJ1-1; D is perhaps TRBD1 (5 bases). The CDR3 has 13 amino acids. V lost 4 bases, J lost 3 bases, and 12 bases lay in between. CDR1 and CDR2 from the germline V gene are GTSNPN and SVGIG (reference sequence). CDR3 sequence reads: CAWMGPSYTEAFF. The DNA of the CDR3 is TGTGCCTGGATGGGACCCAGTTACACTGAAGCTTTCTTT.

In DNA form, the CDR3 reads TGCAGCGTTGGAAAGGATGTACACTACGAGCAGTACTTC. Translating it yields CSVGKDVHYEQYF. The J gene is TRBJ2-7, the V gene TRBV29-1, with no clear D. The CDR3 is 13 amino acids. Germline V gives CDR1 SQVTM, CDR2 ANQGSEA. The V and J ends lost 4 bases and 3 bases respectively, with 13 bases between them.

V usage is TRBV28 and J usage is TRBJ2-6; 8 positions agree with TRBD1. There are 18 residues in the CDR3. Trimming removed 4 bases from V and 0 bases from J; junction bases left unmatched: 8. Germline values: CDR1 MDHEN, CDR2 SYDVKM. DNA for the CDR3: TGTGCCAGCAGTTCCCCTGGGACAGGTGACTCTGGGGCCAACGTCCTGACTTTC. It specifies CASSSPGTGDSGANVLTF.

This chain connects TRBV7-2 to TRBJ1-2; possible D gene TRBD1, 5 bases. The CDR3 is made up of 14 amino acids. The V gene's germline CDR1 is SGHTA and CDR2 FQGNSA. The V end lost 5 bases, the J end lost 0 bases, and 10 bases lay between the germline ends. The CDR3 reads CASSRDGPNYGYTF. The CDR3 region has the DNA TGTGCCAGCAGCCGGGACGGCCCTAACTATGGCTACACCTTC. The whole variable domain, remainder taken from reference TRBV7-2 and TRBJ1-2, is GAGVSQSPSNKVTEKGKDVELRCDPISGHTALYWYRQSLGQGLEFLIYFQGNSAPDKSGLPSDRFSAERTGGSVSTLTIQRTQQEDSAVYLCASSRDGPNYGYTFGSGTRLTVV.

The chain employs TRBV27 and TRBJ1-1, with D hard to call. V was trimmed by 2 bases and J by 3 bases, leaving 7 bases between them. Per germline, CDR1 MNHEY and CDR2 SMNVEV (reference sequence). CDR3 size: 13 residues. The CDR3 loop is CASSLGWDTEAFF. Here the CDR3 DNA reads TGTGCCAGCAGTTTAGGGTGGGACACTGAAGCTTTCTTT.

This clone was picked up one time. This chain connects TRBV27 to TRBJ2-1; 15 bases are a match to TRBD2. This CDR3 region has 20 residues. The germline V gene has CDR1 MNHEY and CDR2 SMNVEV (reference sequence). After removal of 5 bases from V and 0 bases from J, the junction contained 11 bases not matched to a gene. The CDR3, as DNA: TGTGCCAGCAGTCCCTCCCCCCGGACTAGCGGGAGGGCCTCCTACAATGAGCAGTTCTTC. Amino acid sequence: CASSPSPRTSGRASYNEQFF.